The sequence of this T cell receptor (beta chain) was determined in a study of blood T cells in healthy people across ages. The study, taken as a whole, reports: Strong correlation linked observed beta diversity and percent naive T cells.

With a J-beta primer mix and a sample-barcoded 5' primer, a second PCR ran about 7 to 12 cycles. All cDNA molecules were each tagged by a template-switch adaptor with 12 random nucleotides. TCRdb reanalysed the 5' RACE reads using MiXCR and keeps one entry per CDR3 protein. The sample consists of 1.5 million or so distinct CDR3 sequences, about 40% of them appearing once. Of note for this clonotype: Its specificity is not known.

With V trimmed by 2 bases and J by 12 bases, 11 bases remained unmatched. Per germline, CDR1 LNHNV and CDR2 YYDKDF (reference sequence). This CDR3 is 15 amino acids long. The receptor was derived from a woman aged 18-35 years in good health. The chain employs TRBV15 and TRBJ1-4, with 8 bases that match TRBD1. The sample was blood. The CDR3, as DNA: TGTGCCACCAGCAGAAACCTGGGACAGGAAGAGGAACTGTTTTTT. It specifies CATSRNLGQEEELFF.